The entry below describes one T cell receptor beta chain. The clone's antigen remains unknown. Base-call qualities are not available, and no considerably larger clone is one nucleotide away. Its CDR3 holds 14 amino acids, cysteine through phenylalanine. The kept DNA is CDR3 alone, 42 bases in frame from the first base. At the junction V is shortened by 3 bases and J by 3 bases; bases outside the gene matches: 3. The CDR1 and CDR2 encoded by the germline V gene (reference sequence) are SSHAT and FNYEAQ. Donors were 39 systemically healthy Caucasian individuals from Russia aged about 6 to 100 years. Each donor gave about 9.7 milliliters of peripheral blood, drawn into EDTA-treated Vacutainer tubes. Ficoll-Paque density-gradient centrifugation was used to isolate PBMCs, with at least 6.5 million per sample. Total RNA, at least 6 micrograms per sample, was extracted from PBMCs with Trizol reagent. For every donor, flow cytometry on a PBMC aliquot measured the percentage of naive CD45RAhigh/CD27high T cells.

Library method: 5' RACE. Sequencer: Illumina HiSeq 2500. A second roughly 7 to 11 cycle PCR used a sample-barcoded 5' primer and a J-beta primer mix. Each TCR beta cDNA molecule received a unique molecular identifier from a template-switch 5' adaptor carrying 12 random nucleotides. Each sample yielded at least 2.5 million CDR3-containing paired-end reads. All of the RNA was converted into first-strand cDNA using the Mint cDNA synthesis kit, with a TRBC-specific oligonucleotide serving as the primer. After uracil-DNA glycosylase treatment, a first 18-cycle PCR used universal primers M1SS and BC2_uni_R on all cDNA. From the authors' description of their analysis: Normalization of each sample was performed by random selection of 1 million high-quality reads, each carrying a distinct molecular identifier. Instead of being binned into consensus sequences, reads that shared molecular identifiers were thrown out. MiTCR, set to a Q25 quality threshold and the strictest error-elimination algorithm, was used for CDR3 identification, clonotype clustering and error correction. Lower-bound total TCR beta diversity was estimated with a nonparametric unseen species model using Euler transformation. Using fastp at Q25 and MiXCR, TCRdb reprocessed the public reads and kept productive beta chains. One record per CDR3 amino acid sequence lists the most common genes and DNA. The V and J calls, along with clone size, are taken from TCRdb and not from the paper's own processing. This sample has approximately 690,000 distinct CDR3 sequences in its table, and around two fifths of those were observed once. Jointly, the top ten make up around 30% of the sample.

The record originates from a study of blood T cells in healthy people across ages (dated by TCRdb to between 2015 and 2016). A note on the overall study: Template switching captured roughly one uniquely barcoded TCR beta cDNA molecule per two T cells in model experiments. To avoid experimental bias, donors of different ages were spread randomly across the sequencing lanes. Using the same blood draw, the study looked at two additional independent replicas of 1 million unique cDNA reads for two donors, one aged 18 to 30 and the other aged 80 or older. Four age groups were formed from the donors: young (average approximately 15 years), middle-aged (roughly 38), aged (under 70) and long-lived (less than 85). Using deep sequencing normalized with unique cDNA molecular identifiers, the study measured how TCR beta repertoire diversity changes with age.

What the work shows at the level of the full study, not this receptor alone: Estimates of total diversity based on one million sequenced T cells were considered lower bounds and underestimates. Observed TCR beta diversity per million T cells fell roughly linearly with age, and a significant reduction was already apparent by age around 40. The CMV infection status of donors was not known, potentially confounding age-related changes in expanded clonotypes. The percentage of naive T cells measured by flow cytometry correlated strongly with observed TCR beta diversity. Compared with the aged group, more naive CD4+ T cells, fewer expanded clones and increased TCR diversity were shown by the long-lived group, suggesting age selection. Bulk unsorted PBMC profiling prevented conclusive comparison of naive and antigen-experienced compartments.

This chain is built from TRBV7-7 and TRBJ2-5; 8 central nucleotides agree with TRBD2. The TCR was taken from an elderly man in good health. The sample consisted of blood. The CDR3 is CASSLGLGKETQYF. In nucleotides, the sequence is TGTGCCAGCAGCTTGGGACTAGGCAAAGAGACCCAGTACTTC.